These T cell receptor beta chains were read from a single sample in a study of T cells in Graves' hyperthyroidism and ophthalmopathy. TCRdb re-analysed the multiplex PCR reads in MiXCR, keeping a single row per CDR3 protein. The sample shows around 690,000 distinct CDR3 sequences, around 15% of them seen only once. Sequencing used blood. These receptors were taken from a man over 45 with Graves' hyperthyroidism. Each CDR3 is given with its conserved first and last residue. D genes are given only for firm matches. Only some rows state a clone size, as once, few, many or a class for expanded clones.

TRBJ2-7,NA,TRBV18,TRBD2,CASSPPGASGYEQYF,TGTGCCAGCTCACCACCCGGGGCTAGCGGCTACGAGCAGTACTTC
TRBJ2-7,many,TRBV28,TRBD2,CAAQVTWGGGYEQYF,TGTGCCGCCCAGGTGACGTGGGGCGGGGGGTACGAGCAGTACTTC
TRBJ1-4,many,TRBV3-1,NA,CASSHATNEKLFF,TGTGCCAGCAGCCATGCAACTAATGAAAAACTGTTTTTT
TRBJ2-2,few,TRBV7-2,NA,CASSFRVLGELFF,TGTGCCAGCAGCTTCCGGGTCCTCGGGGAGCTGTTTTTT
TRBJ2-7,many,TRBV28,TRBD1,CASSSISGGSGEQYF,TGTGCCAGCAGTTCGATATCAGGGGGTTCGGGGGAGCAGTACTTC
TRBJ2-3,many,TRBV6-2/TRBV6-3,TRBD2,CASSFALITSGSFSDTQYF,TGTGCCAGCAGTTTCGCCCTAATAACTAGCGGGAGTTTCTCAGATACGCAGTATTTT
TRBJ1-6,many,TRBV2,NA,CASSPETGHNSPLHF,TGTGCCAGCAGTCCAGAGACCGGTCATAATTCACCCCTCCACTTT
TRBJ1-1,many,TRBV30,TRBD1,CAWNAGQSNTEAFF,TGTGCCTGGAACGCGGGACAGTCGAACACTGAAGCTTTCTTT
TRBJ1-2,NA,TRBV9,NA,CASSASQDPYGYTF,TGTGCCAGCAGCGCATCACAGGATCCCTATGGCTACACCTTC
TRBJ2-2,few,TRBV19,NA,CASSISGTGELFF,TGTGCCAGTAGTATCTCAGGCACCGGGGAGCTGTTTTTT
TRBJ2-5,many,TRBV2,NA,CASGRETRETQYF,TGTGCCAGCGGCCGGGAGACTAGAGAGACCCAGTACTTC
TRBJ1-1,NA,TRBV19,NA,CASSPWTVQFNTEAFF,TGTGCCAGTAGTCCGTGGACGGTACAATTTAACACTGAAGCTTTCTTT
TRBJ2-7,NA,TRBV7-9,TRBD2,CASSSGGGFSYEQYF,TGTGCCAGCAGCTCGGGGGGGGGGTTCTCCTACGAGCAGTACTTC
TRBJ2-5,many,TRBV7-9,TRBD2,CASSFPPGTSGRAAETQYF,TGTGCCAGCAGCTTCCCCCCCGGGACTAGCGGGAGGGCCGCAGAGACCCAGTACTTC
TRBJ1-1,few,TRBV20-1,NA,CSASTSNTEAFF,TGCAGTGCTAGTACATCGAACACTGAAGCTTTCTTT
TRBJ1-5,few,TRBV30,NA,CAWSSGVDQPQHF,TGTGCCTGGAGTTCAGGGGTGGATCAGCCCCAGCATTTT
TRBJ2-2,many,TRBV24-1,NA,CATRKQNTGELFF,TGTGCCACCAGGAAGCAGAACACCGGGGAGCTGTTTTTT
TRBJ2-1,many,TRBV29-1,TRBD2,CSVEGTSGSSYNEQFF,TGCAGCGTTGAAGGGACTAGCGGTAGCTCCTACAATGAGCAGTTCTTC
TRBJ1-2,NA,TRBV2,TRBD1,CASNDRAGYTF,TGTGCCAGCAACGACAGGGCGGGCTACACCTTC
TRBJ2-6,many,TRBV28,NA,CASSLFLARQTLSGANVLTF,TGTGCCAGCAGTTTATTCTTAGCTCGACAGACGCTCTCTGGGGCCAACGTCCTGACTTTC
TRBJ2-7,many,TRBV15,NA,CATSRDWFLSYEQYF,TGTGCCACCAGCAGAGATTGGTTCCTATCCTACGAGCAGTACTTC
TRBJ2-1,many,TRBV5-1,NA,CASSLLGEQFF,TGCGCCAGCAGCTTGCTGGGCGAGCAGTTCTTC
TRBJ2-7,many,TRBV2,NA,CASSQERRGEQYF,TGTGCCAGCTCCCAGGAGCGGAGGGGGGAGCAGTACTTC